This TCR beta chain was documented in a study of cytomegalovirus exposure and HLA in healthy donors. Study-wide results and caveats: A later analysis found most CMV-associated TCR beta chains apparently HLA-restricted.

Comments on this clone: Its antigen is as yet unknown.

The PCR had 60 Vbeta and 13 Jbeta primers. The data were produced by immunoSEQ multiplex PCR, yet TCRdb's version contains in-frame clones alone and is incomplete. This sample has some 180,000 clones, with about 77% found just once. This CDR3 contains 13 residues. The J segment lost 5 bases and the V segment lost 3 bases, leaving 6 bases of the junction unmatched. CDR1 and CDR2 from the germline V gene are GTSNPN and SVGIG (reference sequence). This chain connects TRBV30 to TRBJ1-2; 7 positions match TRBD1. Sample: PBMCs. This TCR was recovered from a woman aged 30 to 39 in good health and CMV-seronegative. The DNA of the CDR3 is TGTGCCTGGAGGAGGGACAGTCTTTATGGCTACACCTTC. Amino acids: CAWRRDSLYGYTF.